This T cell receptor (beta chain) was captured by sequencing in a study of shared clonotypes between healthy human individuals. The table came from immunoSEQ multiplex PCR; TCRdb's copy has only in-frame clones and leaves some out. The repertoire holds over a million clones, around 75% seen once, with roughly 1.5% in the top ten. V was cut by 4 bases and J by 6 bases, with 12 bases left in between. The CDR3 extends over 13 amino acids. Germline V CDR1 and CDR2: SGHNT, YYREEE (reference sequence). The clonotype comes from a man younger than 35 in good health. Sequencing was done on a sample of memory CD4+ T cells sorted from blood. Subset noted: CD45RA-negative fraction. This chain joins TRBV5-4 and TRBJ2-3, with TRBD2 as a possible D gene (5 bases). CDR3 coding DNA: TGTGCCAGCAGCCTGCCTAGCAGGGATACGCAGTATTTT. This codes for CASSLPSRDTQYF.